The clone carrying this T cell receptor beta chain was seen only once. Its antigen is currently unknown. V was clipped by 3 bases and J by 7 bases, with 17 bases between them. The CDR3 is 14 amino acids. Per germline, CDR1 SGDLS and CDR2 YYNGEE. Vbeta (60) and Jbeta (13) primers were used in the PCR. Source study methods: There were about 80 million unique TCR beta chains by a later count, and around 10 million of them were shared. Libraries were prepared by immunoSEQ multiplex PCR; TCRdb keeps only in-frame clonotypes and omits some of them. That table is the source of V, J and clone size, and D and trimming were worked out from the DNA. The sample includes about 190,000 clones, roughly 79% of them seen just once. This specimen comes from a study of cytomegalovirus exposure and HLA in healthy donors. Study-wide points: According to a later analysis, most TCR beta chains associated with CMV appeared HLA-restricted. Available immune exposure information was restricted to CMV serostatus only. In an earlier analysis, about 87% or about 30%: the productive usage of most TCR beta V segments.

Sequenced sample: PBMCs. The rearrangement joins TRBV9 to TRBJ2-7; tentatively, D is TRBD2 (6 bases). The TCR was taken from a woman aged 18-29 years in good health and CMV-seronegative. CDR3 sequence: CASSAAGPIAEQYF. CDR3 coding DNA: TGTGCCAGCAGCGCCGCGGGACCGATTGCGGAGCAGTACTTC.